These 19 T cell receptor beta chains came from one sample sequenced in a study of T cells in Graves' hyperthyroidism and ophthalmopathy. Amplified TCR beta CDR3 regions came from RNA transcripts. When the TCR CDR3 underwent first-round RT-PCR, the HTBI primer set was used. TCRdb reprocessed the multiplex PCR reads with MiXCR, giving one entry per CDR3 protein. The sample consists of 600,000 to 650,000 distinct CDR3 sequences, around 15% of them appearing once. Material: blood. These receptors originate from a woman aged 25-40 years with Graves' hyperthyroidism.

The chain joins TRBV20-1 to TRBJ2-1; D not certain. V gave up 6 bases and J gave up 0 bases, with 15 bases separating them. The CDR3 runs 15 residues. Germline CDR1 is DFQATT and CDR2 is SNEGSKA (reference sequence). CDR3 residues: CSARSSAYSYNEQFF. The CDR3 DNA is TGCAGTGCCAGGTCGTCTGCATACTCCTACAATGAGCAGTTCTTC.

This chain uses TRBV7-8 with TRBJ2-3; D gene ambiguous. V gave up 2 bases and J gave up 10 bases, with 7 bases separating them. CDR1 is SGHVS and CDR2 is FQNEAQ in the germline V gene. The CDR3 spans 11 residues. In DNA, the CDR3 is TGTGCCAGCAGCTTAAAATATGCGCAGTATTTT. Translated: CASSLKYAQYF.

The V gene is TRBV4-2, the J gene TRBJ1-2; TRBD1 aligns across 7 bases. This CDR3 region has 15 residues. J lost 8 bases, V lost 2 bases, and 11 bases had no gene match. Germline CDR1 LGHNA, CDR2 YNFKEQ. The CDR3 DNA reads as TGTGCCAGCAGCCAACCTTCATTGGGACAGCCCGGCTACACCTTC. It yields the protein CASSQPSLGQPGYTF.

This clonotype occurred a few times. CDR3 sequence: CASSVAGADYGYTF. As DNA, the CDR3 is TGTGCCAGCAGCGTAGCCGGGGCGGACTATGGCTACACCTTC. This chain uses TRBV9 with TRBJ1-2; maybe TRBD1 (5 bases). V was pared by 0 bases and J by 3 bases, with 9 bases between. Germline CDR1 and CDR2: SGDLS and YYNGEE. The CDR3 loop spans 14 amino acids.

In this sample, this clonotype turned up a few times. This rearrangement joins TRBV7-8 to TRBJ1-1; D is perhaps TRBD1 (6 bases). The CDR3 length is 17 residues. With 2 bases removed from V and 4 bases from J, the gap between germline ends came to 20 bases. CDR1 is SGHVS and CDR2 is FQNEAQ in the germline V gene. The CDR3, as DNA: TGTGCCAGCAGCTTAAGGGGGGGCGGTAGAGGAAGCACTGAAGCTTTCTTT. Protein sequence: CASSLRGGGRGSTEAFF.

The chain recombines TRBV4-1 with TRBJ1-3, with 7 bases identical to TRBD1. From germline, CDR1 is MGHRA and CDR2 YSYEKL. The CDR3 sequence is 16 residues long. V lost 5 bases to trimming and J lost 0 bases; unmatched junction nucleotides: 7. The CDR3: CASSYPGQLSGNTIYF. The CDR3 coding sequence is TGCGCCAGCAGCTACCCGGGACAGCTCTCTGGAAACACCATATATTTT.

Only a few counts were recorded for this clonotype. The gene calls are TRBV20-1 and TRBJ2-7; a weak D match, TRBD1 (5 bases). The CDR3 spans 14 residues. V dropped 5 bases and J dropped 1 base, with 15 bases sitting between them. Germline CDR1 and CDR2: DFQATT and SNEGSKA (reference sequence). DNA of the CDR3: TGCAGTGCTCAAGATAAGGGGCATTCCTACGAGCAGTACTTC. The encoded protein is CSAQDKGHSYEQYF.

The rearrangement links TRBV24-1 to TRBJ2-3, with 8 bases that match TRBD1. The germline CDR1 and CDR2 sequences are KGHDR and SFDVKD. The J segment lost 6 bases and the V segment lost 10 bases, leaving 5 bases of the junction unmatched. CDR3 length: 12 amino acids. As DNA, the CDR3 is TGTGCCACGGGGACAGGCGGGGATACGCAGTATTTT. Protein: CATGTGGDTQYF.

This clonotype was counted only a few times. This sequence joins TRBV28 and TRBJ2-2; no definite D call. CDR1 is MDHEN, CDR2 SYDVKM, per germline. The CDR3 sequence is 16 residues long. Trimming stripped 3 bases from V and 1 base from J, with 12 bases between. The CDR3 is CASSFGDLMNTGELFF. CDR3 DNA: TGTGCCAGCAGTTTCGGAGATCTTATGAACACCGGGGAGCTGTTTTTT.

The chain has TRBV27 and TRBJ2-2, with D unresolved. The CDR3 totals 11 residues. Trimming took 7 bases from V and 7 from J, leaving 7 bases between them. Germline V gene sequence: CDR1 MNHEY, CDR2 SMNVEV (reference sequence). The CDR3 coding sequence is TGTGCCAGCACCGACTTCGGGGAGCTGTTTTTT. It is translated as CASTDFGELFF.

This clonotype occurred a few times. The chain carries TRBV4-2 and TRBJ2-7, with TRBD2 identical over 10 bases. Per the germline V gene, CDR1 is LGHNA and CDR2 is YNFKEQ. V shed 0 bases and J 6 bases; nucleotides not matched to a gene: 5. The CDR3 has 15 residues. CDR3 sequence: CASSQDWLAGVEQYF. The CDR3, as DNA: TGTGCCAGCAGCCAAGATTGGCTAGCGGGAGTCGAGCAGTACTTC.

Details on this clonotype: A much bigger clone sits one base away, suggesting this may be a read error. The chain employs TRBV6-2 or TRBV6-3 and TRBJ2-5; D perhaps matches TRBD2 (5 bases). This CDR3 is built from 16 residues. Trimming took off 0 bases at V and 2 bases at J, with 13 bases between the two ends. The germline CDR1 and CDR2 sequences are MNHEY and SVGEGT. CDR3 residues: CASSYSVSRGQETQYF. In nucleotides, the CDR3 is TGTGCCAGCAGTTACTCTGTTTCCCGGGGACAAGAGACCCAGTACTTC.

A single count supports this clonotype. The chain uses TRBV18 and TRBJ2-5; D is possibly TRBD2 (5 bases). This CDR3 spans 13 amino acids. Germline V CDR1 and CDR2: KGHSH, LQKENI. Trimming cost V 5 bases and J 5 bases, with 12 bases left between them. For the CDR3, the DNA is TGTGCCAGCTCATCCGAGGACTGGGAGACCCAGTACTTC. It translates to CASSSEDWETQYF.

This clonotype was found a few times. This chain connects TRBV25-1 to TRBJ1-6; D might be TRBD1 (5 bases). This CDR3 is built from 15 residues. Germline V gene sequence: CDR1 MGHDK, CDR2 SYGVNS. V lost 8 bases and J 9 bases, leaving 20 bases between the germline ends. The CDR3 DNA is TGTGCCAGCCGTCTGTCCGGACAAGTCCGTTCACCCCTCCACTTT. Amino acid sequence: CASRLSGQVRSPLHF.

This clonotype appeared many times. This chain links TRBV2 with TRBJ2-1; 13 nucleotides align to TRBD2. CDR1 and CDR2 (germline): SNHLY, FYNNEI. This CDR3 contains 18 residues. V was pared by 6 bases and J by 0 bases, with 8 bases of the junction left unmatched. The CDR3 region has the DNA TGTGCCAGCAGCCTGGGGACTAGCGGGGCCAGCTCCTACAATGAGCAGTTCTTC. Its protein product is CASSLGTSGASSYNEQFF. Drawing the rest from reference TRBV2 and TRBJ2-1, the complete variable domain is EPEVTQTPSHQVTQMGQEVILRCVPISNHLYFYWYRQILGQKVEFLVSFYNNEISEKSEIFDDQFSVERPDGSNFTLKIRSTKLEDSAMYFCASSLGTSGASSYNEQFFGPGTRLTVL.

In this sample, this clonotype turned up many times. The chain joins TRBV15 to TRBJ1-6; 8 bases align to TRBD1. The CDR3 extends over 16 amino acids. Per the germline V gene, CDR1 is LNHNV and CDR2 is YYDKDF (reference sequence). V lost 0 bases and J lost 10; bases outside the gene matches: 8. CDR3 sequence: CATSRDGETGVSPLHF. CDR3 nucleotide sequence: TGTGCCACCAGCAGAGATGGGGAGACAGGGGTCTCACCCCTCCACTTT.

To note about this clonotype: A single base separates this from a much larger clone, so it may be a read error. The V and J genes are TRBV2 and TRBJ2-3; D is possibly TRBD2 (7 bases). The V gene's germline CDR1 is SNHLY and CDR2 FYNNEI. The V gene lost 4 bases and the J gene lost 4 bases, with 12 bases spanning the gap. The CDR3 length is 14 residues. The CDR3 spells CASSGGGRPDTQYF. CDR3 in DNA: TGTGCCAGCAGTGGGGGGGGCCGGCCAGATACGCAGTATTTT.

Ten or more counts support this clonotype. This chain links TRBV20-1 with TRBJ2-7; no definite D call. In germline, CDR1 is DFQATT, CDR2 SNEGSKA (reference sequence). V lost 6 bases and J lost 0, with 15 bases in between. CDR3 length: 14 amino acids. The CDR3 sequence: CSAPDRGHSYEQYF. Written as DNA, the CDR3 is TGCAGTGCGCCCGATCGAGGCCACTCCTACGAGCAGTACTTC.

There are many counts of this clonotype. The chain uses TRBV2 and TRBJ1-5; the D gene is possibly TRBD1 (5 bases). Germline assignment: CDR1 SNHLY and CDR2 FYNNEI. This CDR3 is 13 amino acids long. The ends were cut back, 6 bases at V and 4 bases at J, with 10 bases in the middle. CDR3 in DNA: TGTGCCAGCAGGGGACTCGGGAATCAGCCCCAGCATTTT. This sequence encodes CASRGLGNQPQHF.